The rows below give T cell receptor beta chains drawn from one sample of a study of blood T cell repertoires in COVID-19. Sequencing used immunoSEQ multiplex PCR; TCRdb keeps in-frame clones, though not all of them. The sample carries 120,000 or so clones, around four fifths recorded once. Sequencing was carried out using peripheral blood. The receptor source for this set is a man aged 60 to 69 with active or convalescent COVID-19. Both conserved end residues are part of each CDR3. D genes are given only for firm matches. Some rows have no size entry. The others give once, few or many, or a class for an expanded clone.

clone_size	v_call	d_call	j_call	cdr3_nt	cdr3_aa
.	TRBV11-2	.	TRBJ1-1	TGTGCCAGCAGCTTAGATCTGGCGGTAGCTTTCTTT	CASSLDLAVAFF
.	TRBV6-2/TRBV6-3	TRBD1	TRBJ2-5	TGTGCCAGCAGTTACATCGACAGGGTCGAGACCCAGTACTTC	CASSYIDRVETQYF
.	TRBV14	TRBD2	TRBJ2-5	TGTGCCTGTAGCGGGAGTGGAGAGACCCAGTACTTC	CACSGSGETQYF
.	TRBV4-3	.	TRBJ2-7	TGCGCCAGCAGCCAAGAACAGGGTAGCGAGCAGTACTTC	CASSQEQGSEQYF
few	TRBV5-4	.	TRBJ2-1	TGTGCCAGCAGCTTGGATAGTACCCTCCATGAGCAGTTCTTC	CASSLDSTLHEQFF
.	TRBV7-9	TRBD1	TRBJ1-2	TGTGCCAGCAGCTTACAGACAGGGCCCAAACCTTATGGCTACACCTTC	CASSLQTGPKPYGYTF
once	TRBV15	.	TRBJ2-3	TGTGCCACCAGCCCCACTGGAGGGACTGTCACAGATACGCAGTATTTT	CATSPTGGTVTDTQYF
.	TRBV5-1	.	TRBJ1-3	TGCGCCAGCAGCTTGGATGTTCGGGACAAGAGAAACACCATATATTTT	CASSLDVRDKRNTIYF
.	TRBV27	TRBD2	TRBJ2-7	TGTGCCGCCGGGAGGAGGGTCTACGAGCAGTACTTC	CAAGRRVYEQYF
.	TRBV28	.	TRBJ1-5	TGTGCCAGCAGTTCTCGGGGGGTATTGGATCAGCCCCAGCATTTT	CASSSRGVLDQPQHF
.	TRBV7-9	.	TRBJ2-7	TGTGCCAGCAGCTTCGTCCTAGCGCGGGAGCAGTACTTC	CASSFVLAREQYF
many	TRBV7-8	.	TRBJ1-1	TGTGCCAGCAGCTTAGATCAGGGGAACACTGAAGCTTTCTTT	CASSLDQGNTEAFF
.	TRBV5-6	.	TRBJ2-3	TGTGCCAGCAGCTCAAGGGAGAGAGATACGCAGTATTTT	CASSSRERDTQYF
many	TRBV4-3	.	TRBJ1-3	TGCGCCAGCAGCCAAAGCCGGGTTGGCTCTGGAAACACCATATATTTT	CASSQSRVGSGNTIYF
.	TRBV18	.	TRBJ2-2	TGTGCCAGCTCAAACCAGCAGGGAGGCACCGGGGAGCTGTTTTTT	CASSNQQGGTGELFF
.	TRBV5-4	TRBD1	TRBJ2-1	TGTGCCAGCAGCTTGGAAGGGGGCGGTTGGAATGAGCAGTTCTTC	CASSLEGGGWNEQFF
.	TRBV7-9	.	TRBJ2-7	TGTGCCAGCAGCTTAACTAGTTTCGAGCAGTACTTC	CASSLTSFEQYF